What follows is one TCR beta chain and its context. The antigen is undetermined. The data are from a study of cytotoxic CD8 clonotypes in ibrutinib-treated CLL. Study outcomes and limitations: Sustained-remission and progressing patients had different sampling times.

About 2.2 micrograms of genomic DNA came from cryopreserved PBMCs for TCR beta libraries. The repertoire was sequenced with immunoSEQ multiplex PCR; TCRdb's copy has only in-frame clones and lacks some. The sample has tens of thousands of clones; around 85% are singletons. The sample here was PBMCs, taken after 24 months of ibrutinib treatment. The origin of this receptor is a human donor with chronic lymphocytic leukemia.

The CDR3, as DNA: TGTGCCAGCAGCGGGCGTTCCCTCCGGACTAACTACAATGAGCAGTTCTTC. Its protein is CASSGRSLRTNYNEQFF. The chain is built from TRBV7-2 and TRBJ2-1; D might be TRBD2 (6 bases). Germline-derived CDR1 and CDR2 are SGHTA and FQGNSA. V gave up 5 bases and J gave up 3 bases, with 20 bases separating them. This CDR3 is built from 17 residues.